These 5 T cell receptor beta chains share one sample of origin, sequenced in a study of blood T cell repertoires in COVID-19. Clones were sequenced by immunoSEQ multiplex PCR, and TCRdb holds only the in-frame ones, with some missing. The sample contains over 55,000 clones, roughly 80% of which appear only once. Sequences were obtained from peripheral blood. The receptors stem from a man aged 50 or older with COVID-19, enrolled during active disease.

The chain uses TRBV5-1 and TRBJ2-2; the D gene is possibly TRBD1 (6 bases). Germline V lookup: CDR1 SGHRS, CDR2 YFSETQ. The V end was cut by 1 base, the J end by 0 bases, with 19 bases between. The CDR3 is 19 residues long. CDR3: CASSLRSQGRLTNTGELFF. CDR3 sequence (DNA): TGCGCCAGCAGCTTGAGGTCGCAGGGGCGTCTGACGAACACCGGGGAGCTGTTTTTT.

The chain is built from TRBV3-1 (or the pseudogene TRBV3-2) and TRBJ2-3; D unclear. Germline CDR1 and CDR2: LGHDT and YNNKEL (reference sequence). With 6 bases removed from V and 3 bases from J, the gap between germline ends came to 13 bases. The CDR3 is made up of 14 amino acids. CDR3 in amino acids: CASSLVAVTDTQYF. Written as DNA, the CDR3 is TGTGCCAGCAGTCTCGTTGCAGTAACAGATACGCAGTATTTT.

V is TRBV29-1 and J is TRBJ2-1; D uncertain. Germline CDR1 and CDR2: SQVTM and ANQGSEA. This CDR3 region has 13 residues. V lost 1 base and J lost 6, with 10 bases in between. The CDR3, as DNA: TGCAGCGTTGAAGCCCATCCTAGCAATGAGCAGTTCTTC. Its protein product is CSVEAHPSNEQFF.

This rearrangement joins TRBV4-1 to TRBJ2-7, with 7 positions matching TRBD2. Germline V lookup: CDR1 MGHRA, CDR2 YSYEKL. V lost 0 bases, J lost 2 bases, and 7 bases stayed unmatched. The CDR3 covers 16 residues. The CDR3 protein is CASSQDPGGTPYEQYF. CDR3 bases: TGCGCCAGCAGCCAAGACCCCGGGGGGACCCCCTACGAGCAGTACTTC.

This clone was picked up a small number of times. The CDR3 reads CASSGRGSSGSLDTGELFF. CDR3 bases: TGTGCCAGCAGCGGAAGGGGTAGTAGCGGGAGTCTGGACACCGGGGAGCTGTTTTTT. The rearrangement joins TRBV9 to TRBJ2-2; 9 nucleotides align to TRBD2. V shed 3 bases, J shed 3 bases, and the junction held 15 bases outside the gene matches. Germline-derived CDR1 and CDR2 are SGDLS and YYNGEE. The CDR3 runs to 19 residues.